This T cell receptor (beta chain) was captured in a study of CD8 T cells in Susac syndrome. Random-hexamer reverse transcription was applied to roughly 0.5 to 1 ug RNA. TCRdb called the immunoSEQ multiplex PCR reads again in MiXCR, with one record for every CDR3 protein. This table has under 300,000 distinct CDR3 sequences, 90% to 97% appearing once. The table lists this clonotype with a count of one. The CDR3 consists of 15 residues. Germline assignment: CDR1 DFQATT and CDR2 SNEGSKA (reference sequence). V gave up 5 bases and J gave up 2 bases; unmatched junction bases: 10. Sequenced sample: CD4+ T cells from PBMCs. The source of this sequence is a human donor with Susac syndrome. V gene TRBV20-1 combines with J gene TRBJ2-5, with 8 bases aligning to TRBD2. This CDR3 is CSAGNPTSEQETQYF. As DNA, the CDR3 is TGCAGTGCTGGGAACCCGACTAGCGAACAAGAGACCCAGTACTTC.